This T cell receptor beta chain was sequenced in a study of OX40 agonist ivuxolimab in advanced cancers. Points from the study as a whole: Dose levels from 0.1 to 3.0 mg/kg saw CD4+ and CD8+ blood T cells expand clonally by week 6.

To note about this clone: Its antigen is not identified.

Researchers took blood at baseline, on cycle 4 day 1, and on cycle 7 day 1. The V gene lost 4 bases and the J gene lost 0 bases, with 7 bases spanning the gap. The CDR3 consists of 13 residues. Germline values: CDR1 MNHNY, CDR2 SVGAGI (reference sequence). Profiled with immunoSEQ multiplex PCR; TCRdb holds only in-frame clones, not every one. The sample contains around 64,000 clones, more than 75% of which appear only once. The specimen comprised CD4+ or CD8+ T cells sorted from blood, sampled in a trial of the OX40 agonist ivuxolimab. The clonotype originates from an adult with an advanced solid tumor such as melanoma, head and neck, liver or kidney cancer. This chain uses TRBV6-6 with TRBJ2-7, with unresolved D. The CDR3 reads CASSSPGSYEQYF. The CDR3 DNA reads as TGTGCCAGCAGTTCCCCCGGCTCCTACGAGCAGTACTTC.